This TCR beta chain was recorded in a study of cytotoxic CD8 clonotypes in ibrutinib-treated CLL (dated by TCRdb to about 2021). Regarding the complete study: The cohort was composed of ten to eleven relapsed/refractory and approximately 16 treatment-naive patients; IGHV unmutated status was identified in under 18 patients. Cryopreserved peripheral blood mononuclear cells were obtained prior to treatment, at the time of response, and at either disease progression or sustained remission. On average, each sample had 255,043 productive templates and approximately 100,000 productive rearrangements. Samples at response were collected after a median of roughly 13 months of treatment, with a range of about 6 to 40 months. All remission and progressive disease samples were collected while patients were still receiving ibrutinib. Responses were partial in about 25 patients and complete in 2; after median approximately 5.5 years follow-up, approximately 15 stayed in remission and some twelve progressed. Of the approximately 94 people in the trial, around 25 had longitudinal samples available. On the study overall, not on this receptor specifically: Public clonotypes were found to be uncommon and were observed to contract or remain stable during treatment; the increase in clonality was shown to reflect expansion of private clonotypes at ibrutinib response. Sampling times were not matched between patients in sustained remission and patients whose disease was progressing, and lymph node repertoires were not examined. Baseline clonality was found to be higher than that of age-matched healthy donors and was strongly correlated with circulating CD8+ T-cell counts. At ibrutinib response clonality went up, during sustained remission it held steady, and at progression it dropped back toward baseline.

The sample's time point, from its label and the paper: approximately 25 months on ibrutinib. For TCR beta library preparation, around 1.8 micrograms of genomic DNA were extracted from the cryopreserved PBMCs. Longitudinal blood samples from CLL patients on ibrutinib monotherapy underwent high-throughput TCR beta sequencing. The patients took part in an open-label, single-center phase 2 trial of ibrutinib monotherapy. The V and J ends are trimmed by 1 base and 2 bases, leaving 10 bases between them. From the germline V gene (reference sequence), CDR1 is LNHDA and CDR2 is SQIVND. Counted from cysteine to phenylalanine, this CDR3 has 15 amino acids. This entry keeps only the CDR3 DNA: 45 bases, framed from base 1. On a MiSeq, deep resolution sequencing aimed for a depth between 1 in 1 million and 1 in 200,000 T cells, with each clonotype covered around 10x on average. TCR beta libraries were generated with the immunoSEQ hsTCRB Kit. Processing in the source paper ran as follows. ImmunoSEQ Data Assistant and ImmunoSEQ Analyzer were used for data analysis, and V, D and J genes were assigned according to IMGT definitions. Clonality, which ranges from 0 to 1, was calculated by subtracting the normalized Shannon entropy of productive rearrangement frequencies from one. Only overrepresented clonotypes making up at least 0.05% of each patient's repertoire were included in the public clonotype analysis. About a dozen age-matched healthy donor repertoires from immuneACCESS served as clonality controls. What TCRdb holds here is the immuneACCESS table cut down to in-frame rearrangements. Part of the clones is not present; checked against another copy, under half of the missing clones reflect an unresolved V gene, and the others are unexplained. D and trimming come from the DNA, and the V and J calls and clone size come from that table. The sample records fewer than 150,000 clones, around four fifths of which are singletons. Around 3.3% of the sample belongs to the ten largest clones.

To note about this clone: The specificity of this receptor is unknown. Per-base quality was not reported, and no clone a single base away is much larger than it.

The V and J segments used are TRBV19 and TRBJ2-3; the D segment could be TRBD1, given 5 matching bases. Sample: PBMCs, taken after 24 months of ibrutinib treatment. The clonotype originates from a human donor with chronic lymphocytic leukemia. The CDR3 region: CASSIGRADTDTQYF. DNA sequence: TGTGCCAGTAGTATAGGCAGGGCGGACACAGATACGCAGTATTTT.